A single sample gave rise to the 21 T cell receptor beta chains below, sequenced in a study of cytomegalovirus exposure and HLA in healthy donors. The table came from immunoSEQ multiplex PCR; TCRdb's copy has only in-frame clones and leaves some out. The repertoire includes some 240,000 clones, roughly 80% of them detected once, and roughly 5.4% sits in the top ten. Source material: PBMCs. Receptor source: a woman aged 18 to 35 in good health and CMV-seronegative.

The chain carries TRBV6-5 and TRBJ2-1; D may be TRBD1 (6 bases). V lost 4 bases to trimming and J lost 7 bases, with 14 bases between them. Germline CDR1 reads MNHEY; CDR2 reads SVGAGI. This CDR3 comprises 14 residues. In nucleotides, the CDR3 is TGTGCCAGCAGTTCCAGGGGAAGATTGAATGAGCAGTTCTTC. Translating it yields CASSSRGRLNEQFF.

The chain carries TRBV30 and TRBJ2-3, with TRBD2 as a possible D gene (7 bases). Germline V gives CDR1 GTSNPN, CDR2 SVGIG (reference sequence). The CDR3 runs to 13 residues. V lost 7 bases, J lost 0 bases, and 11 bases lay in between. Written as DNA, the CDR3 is TGTGCCTCGGAGGGGGGGAGCACAGATACGCAGTATTTT. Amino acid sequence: CASEGGSTDTQYF.

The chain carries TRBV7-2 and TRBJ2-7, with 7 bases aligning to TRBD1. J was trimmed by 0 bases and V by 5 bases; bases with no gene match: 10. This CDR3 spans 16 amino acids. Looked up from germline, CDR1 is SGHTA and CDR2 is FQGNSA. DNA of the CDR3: TGTGCCAGCAGCGTAACCGGGACAGTCGCCTCCTACGAGCAGTACTTC. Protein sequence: CASSVTGTVASYEQYF.

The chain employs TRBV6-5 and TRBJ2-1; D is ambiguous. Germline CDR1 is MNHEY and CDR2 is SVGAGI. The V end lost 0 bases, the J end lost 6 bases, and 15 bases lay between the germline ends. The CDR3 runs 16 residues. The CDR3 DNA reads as TGTGCCAGCAGTTACTCTCCGACCGTTCGATTCAATGAGCAGTTCTTC. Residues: CASSYSPTVRFNEQFF.

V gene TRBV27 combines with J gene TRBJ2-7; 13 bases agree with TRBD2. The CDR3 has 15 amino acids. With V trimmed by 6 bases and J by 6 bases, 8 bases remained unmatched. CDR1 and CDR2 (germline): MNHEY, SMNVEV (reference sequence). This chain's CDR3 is CASSLRTSGRREQYF. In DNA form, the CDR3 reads TGTGCCAGCAGCCTTAGGACTAGCGGGAGACGCGAGCAGTACTTC.

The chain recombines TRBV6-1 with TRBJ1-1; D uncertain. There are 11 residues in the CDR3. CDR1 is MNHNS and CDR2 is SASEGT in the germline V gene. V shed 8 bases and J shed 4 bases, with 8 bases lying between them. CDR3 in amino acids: CASQRVTEAFF. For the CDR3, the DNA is TGTGCCAGCCAAAGGGTCACTGAAGCTTTCTTT.

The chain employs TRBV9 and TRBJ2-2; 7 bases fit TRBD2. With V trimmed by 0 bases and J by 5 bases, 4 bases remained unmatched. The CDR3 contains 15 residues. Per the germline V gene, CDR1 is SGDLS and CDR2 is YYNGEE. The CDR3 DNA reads TGTGCCAGCAGCGTAGCCGGGAGGATAACCGGGGAGCTGTTTTTT. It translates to CASSVAGRITGELFF.

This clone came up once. CDR3 nucleotides: TGTGCCAGCTCACCACAGACAGGGGGTGGAGAGACCCAGTACTTC. Translating gives CASSPQTGGGETQYF. The rearrangement links TRBV18 to TRBJ2-5, with 9 bases fitting TRBD1. The CDR3 covers 15 residues. Germline trimming cut 1 base from V and 4 bases from J; bases unmatched to any gene: 4. The germline CDR1 and CDR2 sequences are KGHSH and LQKENI.

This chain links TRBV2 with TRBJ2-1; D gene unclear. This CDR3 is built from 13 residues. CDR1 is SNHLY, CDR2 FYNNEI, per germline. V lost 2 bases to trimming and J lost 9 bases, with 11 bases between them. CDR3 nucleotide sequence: TGTGCCAGCAGTGAACGTGGTAGGGCTGAGCAGTTCTTC. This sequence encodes CASSERGRAEQFF. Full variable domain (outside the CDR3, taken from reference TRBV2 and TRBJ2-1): EPEVTQTPSHQVTQMGQEVILRCVPISNHLYFYWYRQILGQKVEFLVSFYNNEISEKSEIFDDQFSVERPDGSNFTLKIRSTKLEDSAMYFCASSERGRAEQFFGPGTRLTVL.

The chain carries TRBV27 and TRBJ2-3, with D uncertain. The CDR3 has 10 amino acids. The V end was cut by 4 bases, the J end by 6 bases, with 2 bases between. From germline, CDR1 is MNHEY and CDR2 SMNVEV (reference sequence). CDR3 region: CASSSDTQYF. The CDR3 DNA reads TGTGCCAGCAGTTCGGATACGCAGTATTTT.

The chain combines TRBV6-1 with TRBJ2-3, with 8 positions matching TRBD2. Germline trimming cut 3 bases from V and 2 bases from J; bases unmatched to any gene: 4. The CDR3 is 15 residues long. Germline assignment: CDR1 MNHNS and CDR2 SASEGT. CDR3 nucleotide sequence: TGTGCCAGCAGTGATGGCGGGAGGAACACAGATACGCAGTATTTT. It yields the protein CASSDGGRNTDTQYF.

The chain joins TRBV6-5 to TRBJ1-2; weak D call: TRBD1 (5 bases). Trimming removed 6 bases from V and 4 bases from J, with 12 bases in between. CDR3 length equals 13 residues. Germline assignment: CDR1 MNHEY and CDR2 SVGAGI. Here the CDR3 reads CASRSPGTYGYTF. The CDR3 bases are TGTGCCAGCAGGAGCCCAGGGACCTATGGCTACACCTTC.

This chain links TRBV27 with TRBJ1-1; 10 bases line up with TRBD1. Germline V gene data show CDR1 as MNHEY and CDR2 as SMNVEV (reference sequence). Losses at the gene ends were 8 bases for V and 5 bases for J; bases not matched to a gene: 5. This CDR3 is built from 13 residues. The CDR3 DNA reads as TGTGCCAGCTTCGGGACAGGGGTTACTGAAGCTTTCTTT. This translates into CASFGTGVTEAFF.

CDR3 nucleotides: TGCGCCAGCAGCTCTCTAGTGGGTGGGACAGATACGCAGTATTTT. The encoded protein is CASSSLVGGTDTQYF. J is TRBJ2-3 and V is TRBV5-1; no clear D gene. Germline V gene sequence: CDR1 SGHRS, CDR2 YFSETQ. CDR3 size: 15 residues. The germline V and J ends were trimmed by 3 bases and 3 bases, with 14 bases remaining between them.

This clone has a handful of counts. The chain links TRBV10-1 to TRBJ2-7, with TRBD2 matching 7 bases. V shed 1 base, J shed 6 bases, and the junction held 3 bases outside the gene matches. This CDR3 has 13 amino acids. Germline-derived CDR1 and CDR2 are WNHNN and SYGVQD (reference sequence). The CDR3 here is CASSEWVAGEQYF. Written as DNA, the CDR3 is TGCGCCAGCAGTGAGTGGGTAGCGGGCGAGCAGTACTTC.

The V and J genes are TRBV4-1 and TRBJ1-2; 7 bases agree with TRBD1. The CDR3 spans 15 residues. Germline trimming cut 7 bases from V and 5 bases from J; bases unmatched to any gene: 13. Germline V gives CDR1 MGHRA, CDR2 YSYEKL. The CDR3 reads CASTPATGSGYGYTF. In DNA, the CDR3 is TGCGCCAGCACCCCCGCGACAGGGTCTGGATATGGCTACACCTTC.

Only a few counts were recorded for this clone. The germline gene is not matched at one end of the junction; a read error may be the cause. The CDR3 nucleotides read TGTGCCAGTAGTATTCCGGGACAGGGGAACGCTGAAGCTTTCTTT. It yields the protein CASSIPGQGNAEAFF. The rearrangement uses TRBV19 and TRBJ1-1, with 10 bases lining up with TRBD1. This CDR3 has 15 residues. Germline loops: CDR1 LNHDA, CDR2 SQIVND (reference sequence).

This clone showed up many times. The DNA for the CDR3 is TGTGCCAGCAGCGTGGACAGGGCTGGAAACACCATATATTTT. It yields the protein CASSVDRAGNTIYF. The chain links TRBV9 to TRBJ1-3; 8 bases are shared with TRBD1. Per the germline V gene, CDR1 is SGDLS and CDR2 is YYNGEE. The CDR3 has 14 residues. V trimming: 2 bases; J trimming: 2 bases; junction bases outside the gene matches: 0.

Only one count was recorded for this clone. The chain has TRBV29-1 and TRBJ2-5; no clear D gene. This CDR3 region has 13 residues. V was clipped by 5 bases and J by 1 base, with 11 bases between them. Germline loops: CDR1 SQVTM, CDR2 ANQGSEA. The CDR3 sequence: CSVQVNSQETQYF. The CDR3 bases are TGCAGCGTTCAGGTCAACAGCCAAGAGACCCAGTACTTC.

CDR3 sequence reads: CASSGEQSDTDTQYF. CDR3 bases: TGTGCCAGCAGTGGAGAACAGTCCGACACAGATACGCAGTATTTT. The V and J genes are TRBV6-4 and TRBJ2-3; D unresolved. The germline V gene has CDR1 MRHNA and CDR2 SNTAGT. Trimming pared 4 bases from V and 2 bases from J, leaving 13 bases between. This CDR3 comprises 15 residues.

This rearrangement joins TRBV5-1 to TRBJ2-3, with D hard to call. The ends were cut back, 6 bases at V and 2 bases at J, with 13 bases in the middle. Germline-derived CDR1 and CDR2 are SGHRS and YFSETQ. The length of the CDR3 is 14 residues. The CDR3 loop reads CASNTASITDTQYF. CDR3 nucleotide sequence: TGCGCCAGCAATACGGCCTCAATCACAGATACGCAGTATTTT.